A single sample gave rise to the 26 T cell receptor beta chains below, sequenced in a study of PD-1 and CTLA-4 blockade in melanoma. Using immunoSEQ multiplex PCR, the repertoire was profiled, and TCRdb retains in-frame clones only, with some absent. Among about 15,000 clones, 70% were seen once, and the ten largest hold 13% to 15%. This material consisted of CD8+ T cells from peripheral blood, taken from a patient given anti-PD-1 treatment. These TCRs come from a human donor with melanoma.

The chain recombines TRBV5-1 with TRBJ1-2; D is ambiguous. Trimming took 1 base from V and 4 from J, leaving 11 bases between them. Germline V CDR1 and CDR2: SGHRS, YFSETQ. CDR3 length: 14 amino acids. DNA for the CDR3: TGCGCCAGCAGCTTGCGCGCCCCTAGCTATGGCTACACCTTC. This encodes CASSLRAPSYGYTF.

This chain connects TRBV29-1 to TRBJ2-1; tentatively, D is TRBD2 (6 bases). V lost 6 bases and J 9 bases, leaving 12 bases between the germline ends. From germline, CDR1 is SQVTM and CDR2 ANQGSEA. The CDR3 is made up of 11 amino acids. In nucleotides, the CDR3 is TGCAGCGTGCGGGGAGGAGGTGAGCAGTTCTTC. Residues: CSVRGGGEQFF.

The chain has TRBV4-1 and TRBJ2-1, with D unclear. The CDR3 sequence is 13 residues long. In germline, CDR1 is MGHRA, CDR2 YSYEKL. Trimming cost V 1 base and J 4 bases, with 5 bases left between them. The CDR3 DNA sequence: TGCGCCAGCAGCCAAGTCGTGTACAATGAGCAGTTCTTC. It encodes CASSQVVYNEQFF.

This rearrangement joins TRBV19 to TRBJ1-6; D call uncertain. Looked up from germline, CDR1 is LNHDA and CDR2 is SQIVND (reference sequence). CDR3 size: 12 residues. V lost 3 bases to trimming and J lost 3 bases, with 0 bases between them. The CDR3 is CASSIYNSPLHF. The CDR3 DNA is TGTGCCAGTAGTATCTATAATTCACCCCTCCACTTT.

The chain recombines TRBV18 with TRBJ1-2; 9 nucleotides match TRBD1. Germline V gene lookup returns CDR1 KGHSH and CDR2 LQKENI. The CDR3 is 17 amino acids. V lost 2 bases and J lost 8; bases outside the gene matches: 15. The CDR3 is CASSPTGTGLYRGGYTF. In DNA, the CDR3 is TGTGCCAGCTCACCAACCGGGACAGGGCTTTACCGGGGAGGCTACACCTTC.

CDR3 loop: CASSLAGDGSEAFF. CDR3 in DNA: TGTGCCAGCAGCTTGGCAGGGGATGGTTCTGAAGCTTTCTTT. This chain connects TRBV5-6 to TRBJ1-1, with D tentatively TRBD1 (6 bases). Trimming left V 0 bases short and J 6 bases short, with 12 bases between. This CDR3 is 14 amino acids long. Germline V gene lookup returns CDR1 SGHDT and CDR2 YYEEEE.

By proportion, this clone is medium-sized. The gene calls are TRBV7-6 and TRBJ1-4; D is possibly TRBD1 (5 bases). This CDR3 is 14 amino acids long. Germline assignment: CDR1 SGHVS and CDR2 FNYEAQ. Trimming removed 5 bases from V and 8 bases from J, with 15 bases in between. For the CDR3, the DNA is TGTGCCAGCAGCCTTTGGGATCAGGGCGAAAAACTGTTTTTT. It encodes CASSLWDQGEKLFF. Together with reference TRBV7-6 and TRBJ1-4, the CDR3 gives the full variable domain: GAGVSQSPRYKVTKRGQDVALRCDPISGHVSLYWYRQALGQGPEFLTYFNYEAQQDKSGLPNDRFSAERPEGSISTLTIQRTEQRDSAMYRCASSLWDQGEKLFFGSGTQLSVL.

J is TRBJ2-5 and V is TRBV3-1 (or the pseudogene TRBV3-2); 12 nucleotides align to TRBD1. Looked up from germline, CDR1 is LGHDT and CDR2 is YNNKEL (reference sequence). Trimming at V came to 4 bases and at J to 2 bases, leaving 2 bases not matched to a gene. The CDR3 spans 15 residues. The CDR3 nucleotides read TGTGCCAGCAGCCCGGGACAGGGGGCTCAAGAGACCCAGTACTTC. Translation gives CASSPGQGAQETQYF.

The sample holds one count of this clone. CDR3 sequence (DNA): TGTGCCAGCAGCCAAGAAGCACAAGGCAGGGGAAACTATGGCTACACCTTC. Residues: CASSQEAQGRGNYGYTF. This chain links TRBV3-1 (or the pseudogene TRBV3-2) with TRBJ1-2, with a possible D match to TRBD1 (6 bases). V was trimmed by 0 bases and J by 2 bases, leaving 16 bases between them. CDR1 LGHDT and CDR2 YNNKEL come from the germline V gene (reference sequence). CDR3 length: 17 amino acids.

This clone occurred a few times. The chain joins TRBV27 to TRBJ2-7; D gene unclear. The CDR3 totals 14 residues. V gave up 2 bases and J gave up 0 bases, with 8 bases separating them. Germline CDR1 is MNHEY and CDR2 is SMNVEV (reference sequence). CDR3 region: CASSLMDRSYEQYF. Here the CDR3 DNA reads TGTGCCAGCAGTTTAATGGACCGCTCCTACGAGCAGTACTTC.

CDR3 DNA sequence: TGTGCCAGCAGCTTAGCGGGACAGGCGAATGAGCAGTTCTTC. Encoded protein: CASSLAGQANEQFF. This chain uses TRBV7-9 with TRBJ2-1; 8 bases are shared with TRBD1. Germline lookup yields CDR1 SEHNR and CDR2 FQNEAQ (reference sequence). V shed 0 bases, J shed 7 bases, and the junction held 2 bases outside the gene matches. The CDR3 is made up of 14 amino acids. Filled out from reference TRBV7-9 and TRBJ2-1, the complete variable domain reads DTGVSQNPRHKITKRGQNVTFRCDPISEHNRLYWYRQTLGQGPEFLTYFQNEAQLEKSRLLSDRFSAERPKGSFSTLEIQRTEQGDSAMYLCASSLAGQANEQFFGPGTRLTVL.

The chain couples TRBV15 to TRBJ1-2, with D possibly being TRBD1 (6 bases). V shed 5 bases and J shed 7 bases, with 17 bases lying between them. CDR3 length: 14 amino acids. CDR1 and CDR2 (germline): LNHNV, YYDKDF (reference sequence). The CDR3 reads CATSVASGAGGYTF. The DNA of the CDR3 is TGTGCCACCAGCGTAGCCTCAGGGGCGGGTGGCTACACCTTC.

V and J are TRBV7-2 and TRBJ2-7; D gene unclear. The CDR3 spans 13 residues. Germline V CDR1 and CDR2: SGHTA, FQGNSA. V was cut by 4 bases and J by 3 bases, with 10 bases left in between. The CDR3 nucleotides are TGTGCCAGCAGCTACGGAGCAGACTACGAGCAGTACTTC. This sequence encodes CASSYGADYEQYF.

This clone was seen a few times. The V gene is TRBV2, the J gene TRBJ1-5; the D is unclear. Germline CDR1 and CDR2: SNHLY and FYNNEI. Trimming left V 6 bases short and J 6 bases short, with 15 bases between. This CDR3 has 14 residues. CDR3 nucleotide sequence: TGTGCCAGCAGCCCCAAATGGGATAGTCAGCCCCAGCATTTT. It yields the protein CASSPKWDSQPQHF. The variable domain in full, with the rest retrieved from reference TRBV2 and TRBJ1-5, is EPEVTQTPSHQVTQMGQEVILRCVPISNHLYFYWYRQILGQKVEFLVSFYNNEISEKSEIFDDQFSVERPDGSNFTLKIRSTKLEDSAMYFCASSPKWDSQPQHFGDGTRLSIL.

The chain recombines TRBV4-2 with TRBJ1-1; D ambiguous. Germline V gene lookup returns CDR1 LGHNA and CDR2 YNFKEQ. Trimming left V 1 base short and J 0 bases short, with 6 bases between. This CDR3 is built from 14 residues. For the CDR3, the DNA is TGTGCCAGCAGCCAAGGCTCACTGAACACTGAAGCTTTCTTT. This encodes CASSQGSLNTEAFF.

The CDR3 region is CAGDRSYEQYF. CDR3 DNA sequence: TGTGCTGGGGACAGATCCTACGAGCAGTACTTC. V usage is TRBV30 and J usage is TRBJ2-7; TRBD1 matches 7 bases. CDR1 GTSNPN and CDR2 SVGIG come from the germline V gene (reference sequence). This CDR3 is built from 11 residues.

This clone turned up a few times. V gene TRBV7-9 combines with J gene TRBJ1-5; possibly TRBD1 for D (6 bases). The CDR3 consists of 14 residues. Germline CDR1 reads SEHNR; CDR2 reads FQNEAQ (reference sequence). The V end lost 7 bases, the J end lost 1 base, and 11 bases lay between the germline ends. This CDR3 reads CASNDGGSNQPQHF. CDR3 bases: TGTGCCAGCAACGACGGGGGCAGCAATCAGCCCCAGCATTTT.

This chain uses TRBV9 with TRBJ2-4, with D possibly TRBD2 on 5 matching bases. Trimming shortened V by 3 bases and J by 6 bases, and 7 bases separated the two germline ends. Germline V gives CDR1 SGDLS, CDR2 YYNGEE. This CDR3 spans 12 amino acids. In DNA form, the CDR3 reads TGTGCCAGCAGCGGGACTTCAAACATTCAGTACTTC. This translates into CASSGTSNIQYF.

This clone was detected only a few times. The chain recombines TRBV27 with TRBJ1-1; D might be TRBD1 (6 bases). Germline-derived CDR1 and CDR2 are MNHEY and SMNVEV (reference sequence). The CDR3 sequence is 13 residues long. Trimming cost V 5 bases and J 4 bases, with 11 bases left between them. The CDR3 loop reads CASSLTGITEAFF. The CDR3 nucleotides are TGTGCCAGCAGTCTTACAGGGATCACTGAAGCTTTCTTT.

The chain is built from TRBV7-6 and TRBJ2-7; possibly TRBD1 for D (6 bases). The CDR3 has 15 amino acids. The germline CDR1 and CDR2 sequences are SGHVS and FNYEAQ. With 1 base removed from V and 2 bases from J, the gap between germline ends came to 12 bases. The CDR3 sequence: CASSLGQADTYEQYF. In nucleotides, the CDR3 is TGTGCCAGCAGCTTAGGACAGGCAGATACCTACGAGCAGTACTTC.

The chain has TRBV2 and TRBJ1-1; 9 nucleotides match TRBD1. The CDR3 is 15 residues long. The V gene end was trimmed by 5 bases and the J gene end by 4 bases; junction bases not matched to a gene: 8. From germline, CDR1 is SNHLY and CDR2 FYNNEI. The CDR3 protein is CASSWTGTGTTEAFF. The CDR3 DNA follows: TGTGCCAGCAGTTGGACCGGGACAGGGACCACTGAAGCTTTCTTT.

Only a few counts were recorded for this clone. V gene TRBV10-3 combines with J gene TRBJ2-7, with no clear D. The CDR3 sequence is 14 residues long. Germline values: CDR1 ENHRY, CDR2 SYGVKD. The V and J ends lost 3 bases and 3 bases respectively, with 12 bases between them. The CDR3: CAISDPELLYEQYF. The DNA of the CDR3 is TGTGCCATCAGTGATCCAGAGTTGCTCTACGAGCAGTACTTC.

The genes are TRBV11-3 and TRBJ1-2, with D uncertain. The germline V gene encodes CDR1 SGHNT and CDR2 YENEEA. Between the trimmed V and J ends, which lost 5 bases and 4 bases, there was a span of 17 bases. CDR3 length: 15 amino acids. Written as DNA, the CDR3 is TGTGCCAGCAGCCCTGGTCGTTTAGAAACCTATGGCTACACCTTC. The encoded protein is CASSPGRLETYGYTF.

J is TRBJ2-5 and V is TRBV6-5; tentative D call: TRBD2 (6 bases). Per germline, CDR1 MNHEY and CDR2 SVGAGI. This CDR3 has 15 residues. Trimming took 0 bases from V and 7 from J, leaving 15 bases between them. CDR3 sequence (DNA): TGTGCCAGCAGTTACTCAAGGGGAGGTAGGGCGACCCAGTACTTC. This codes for CASSYSRGGRATQYF.

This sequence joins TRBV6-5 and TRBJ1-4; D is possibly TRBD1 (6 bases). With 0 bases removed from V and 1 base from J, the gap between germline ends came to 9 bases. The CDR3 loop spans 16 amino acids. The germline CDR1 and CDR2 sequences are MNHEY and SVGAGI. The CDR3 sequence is CASSYSQGITNEKLFF. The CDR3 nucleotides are TGTGCCAGCAGTTACTCCCAGGGGATAACTAATGAAAAACTGTTTTTT.

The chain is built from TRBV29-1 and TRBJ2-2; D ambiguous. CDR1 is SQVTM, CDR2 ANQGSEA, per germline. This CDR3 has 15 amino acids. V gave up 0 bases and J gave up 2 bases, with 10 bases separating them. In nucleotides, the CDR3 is TGCAGCGTTGAAGATCTTCTCTCTAACACCGGGGAGCTGTTTTTT. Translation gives CSVEDLLSNTGELFF.